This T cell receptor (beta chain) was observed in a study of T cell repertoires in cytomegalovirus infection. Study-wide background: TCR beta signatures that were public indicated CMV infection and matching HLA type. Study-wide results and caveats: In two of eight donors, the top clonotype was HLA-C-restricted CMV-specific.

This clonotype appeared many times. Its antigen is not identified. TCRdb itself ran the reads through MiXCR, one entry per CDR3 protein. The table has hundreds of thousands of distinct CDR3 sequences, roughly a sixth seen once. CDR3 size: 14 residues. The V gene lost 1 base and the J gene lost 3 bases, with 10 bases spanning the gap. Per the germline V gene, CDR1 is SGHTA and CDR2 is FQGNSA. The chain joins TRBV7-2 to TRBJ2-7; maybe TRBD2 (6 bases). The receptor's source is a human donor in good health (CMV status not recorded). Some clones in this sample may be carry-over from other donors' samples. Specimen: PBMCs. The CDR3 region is CASSLGGLNYEQYF. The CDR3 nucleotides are TGTGCCAGCAGCTTAGGGGGACTGAACTACGAGCAGTACTTC.